These 8 T cell receptor beta chains were all obtained from the same sample, sequenced in a study of regulatory T cells in long-lasting Graves disease. Time point specified: newly diagnosed GD, antithyroid drugs for less than 3 months. From RNA extracted from PBMCs, the TCR library was made. To make TCR beta libraries, researchers used iRepertoire HTBI primers and Arm-PCR of CDR3 regions. In TCRdb, the multiplex PCR reads were re-called with MiXCR into one record per CDR3 protein. The sample has 500,000 or so distinct CDR3 sequences, about 16% seen once. These data are also associated with another study on T cells in Graves' hyperthyroidism and ophthalmopathy.

The sample here was peripheral blood mononuclear cells (PBMCs), taken at new diagnosis, from a patient treated with antithyroid drugs. These receptor sequences come from a man in his forties with Graves disease.

There are many counts of this clonotype. This chain connects TRBV7-2 to TRBJ2-2; D gene uncertain. Trimming shortened V by 4 bases and J by 8 bases, and 14 bases separated the two germline ends. Germline loops: CDR1 SGHTA, CDR2 FQGNSA. The CDR3 extends over 14 amino acids. CDR3 in DNA: TGTGCCAGCAGCTCAGGCCCTCGGAGAGGGGAGCTGTTTTTT. The encoded protein is CASSSGPRRGELFF.

This clonotype has a handful of counts. The rearrangement uses TRBV4-1 and TRBJ2-2, with unresolved D. Looked up from germline, CDR1 is MGHRA and CDR2 is YSYEKL. The length of the CDR3 is 15 residues. Trimming left V 5 bases short and J 5 bases short, with 15 bases between. CDR3 nucleotides: TGCGCCAGCAGCACCCCGGGCCAGGCGACCGGGGAGCTGTTTTTT. It specifies CASSTPGQATGELFF.

At least ten counts were recorded for this clonotype. J is TRBJ2-7 and V is TRBV24-1, with D possibly matching TRBD2 (5 bases). CDR3 length: 11 residues. Germline loops: CDR1 KGHDR, CDR2 SFDVKD. Trimming removed 7 bases from V and 4 bases from J, with 7 bases in between. Here the CDR3 DNA reads TGTGCCACCAGCAGAGGGTACGAGCAGTACTTC. Protein sequence: CATSRGYEQYF.

This clonotype was found many times. The V call is TRBV5-1, the J call TRBJ2-1, with TRBD2 matching over 15 bases. This CDR3 contains 17 residues. Per germline, CDR1 SGHRS and CDR2 YFSETQ. Trimming removed 3 bases from V and 8 bases from J; junction bases left unmatched: 9. CDR3 sequence reads: CASSYGLAGGPVYEQFF. The CDR3 DNA is TGCGCCAGCAGCTACGGACTAGCGGGAGGGCCTGTTTATGAGCAGTTCTTC.

The chain combines TRBV6-1 with TRBJ1-3; D is unclear. The germline gives CDR1 MNHNS, CDR2 SASEGT. V was shortened by 5 bases and J by 0 bases, with 11 bases between the two germline ends. The CDR3 is 15 amino acids. The CDR3 DNA sequence: TGTGCCAGCAGTCCTCCCCGGAGCTCTGGAAACACCATATATTTT. This encodes CASSPPRSSGNTIYF.

The V call is TRBV30, the J call TRBJ2-1, with D unclear. The CDR3 spans 11 residues. Looked up from germline, CDR1 is GTSNPN and CDR2 is SVGIG (reference sequence). V was trimmed by 0 bases and J by 13 bases, leaving 10 bases between them. CDR3 nucleotide sequence: TGTGCCTGGAGTGTATCAGAGACCCAGTTCTTC. Protein sequence: CAWSVSETQFF.

The V and J genes are TRBV20-1 and TRBJ2-7; tentative D call: TRBD2 (6 bases). Trimming took off 2 bases at V and 0 bases at J, with 14 bases between the two ends. This CDR3 is built from 15 residues. From germline, CDR1 is DFQATT and CDR2 SNEGSKA (reference sequence). This CDR3 is CSARHPRESSYEQYF. DNA of the CDR3: TGCAGTGCTAGACACCCCCGGGAGAGCTCCTACGAGCAGTACTTC.

The chain links TRBV19 to TRBJ1-1, with D hard to call. The CDR3 runs to 14 residues. The V gene lost 7 bases and the J gene lost 0 bases, with 12 bases spanning the gap. CDR1 LNHDA and CDR2 SQIVND come from the germline V gene (reference sequence). CDR3 nucleotide sequence: TGTGCCAGTACCCCCCGGAGCATGAACACTGAAGCTTTCTTT. Translating it yields CASTPRSMNTEAFF.